The clone carrying this T cell receptor beta chain was picked up many times. What it binds is not known. Researchers amplified the TCR beta CDR3 regions from RNA transcripts. When the TCR CDR3 underwent first-round RT-PCR, the HTBI primer set was used. MiXCR, run by TCRdb on the multiplex PCR reads, gives a single entry per CDR3 protein. The profile shows fewer than 550,000 distinct CDR3 sequences, 15% to 18% of them singletons. This sample stems from a study of T cells in Graves' hyperthyroidism and ophthalmopathy. Study-level points and caveats: Most clonotypes that expanded in the thyroid above 0.001 also showed up in blood. The model anticipated ophthalmopathy a median about six months pre-onset.

Germline loops: CDR1 LGHDT, CDR2 YNNKEL (reference sequence). The CDR3 is made up of 15 amino acids. Trimming removed 0 bases at V and 10 bases at J, with 13 bases between. The sequenced sample was blood. This receptor was identified in a woman aged 18-29 years with Graves' hyperthyroidism. The gene calls are TRBV3-1 and TRBJ1-6; possible D gene TRBD1, 5 bases. In nucleotides, the CDR3 is TGTGCCAGCAGCCAAGATTGGGGGGTAGGCTCACCCCTCCACTTT. Its translation: CASSQDWGVGSPLHF.